The present entry profiles one T cell receptor beta chain with its context. Clones were read by immunoSEQ multiplex PCR, and TCRdb kept only the in-frame ones, dropping some. Of more than 250,000 clones listed, around 88% are singletons. This record belongs to a study of blood T cell repertoires in COVID-19. This CDR3 contains 17 residues. Losses at the gene ends were 4 bases for V and 5 bases for J; bases not matched to a gene: 15. The germline V gene encodes CDR1 LNHDA and CDR2 SQIVND (reference sequence). Participant-given clinical history determined each cohort assignment. Two consecutive negative NP/OP PCR tests, clearance, or resolved symptoms defined Cohort 3 recovery.

The chain combines TRBV19 with TRBJ1-1, with 8 bases fitting TRBD1. The clonotype comes from a woman between 40 and 55 years old who had recovered from COVID-19. Sequenced sample: PBMCs or T cells enriched from blood (not recorded which). CDR3 bases: TGTGCCAGTAGTACGGACCAGGGGGCGCCTTTGAGAACTGAAGCTTTCTTT. Amino acids: CASSTDQGAPLRTEAFF.